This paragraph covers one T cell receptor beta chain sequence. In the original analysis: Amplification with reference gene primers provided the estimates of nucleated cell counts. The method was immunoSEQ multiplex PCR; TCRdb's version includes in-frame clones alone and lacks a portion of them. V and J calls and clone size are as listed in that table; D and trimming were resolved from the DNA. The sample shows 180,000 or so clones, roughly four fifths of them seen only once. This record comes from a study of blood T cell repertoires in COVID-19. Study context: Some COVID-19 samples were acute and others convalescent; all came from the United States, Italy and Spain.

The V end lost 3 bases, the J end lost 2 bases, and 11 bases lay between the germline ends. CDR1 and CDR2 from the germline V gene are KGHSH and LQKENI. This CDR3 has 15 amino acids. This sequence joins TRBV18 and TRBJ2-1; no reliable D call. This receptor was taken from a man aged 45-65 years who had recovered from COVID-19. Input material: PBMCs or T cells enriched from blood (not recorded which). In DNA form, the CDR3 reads TGTGCCAGCTCACCGAGTCTCAATGCCTACAATGAGCAGTTCTTC. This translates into CASSPSLNAYNEQFF.